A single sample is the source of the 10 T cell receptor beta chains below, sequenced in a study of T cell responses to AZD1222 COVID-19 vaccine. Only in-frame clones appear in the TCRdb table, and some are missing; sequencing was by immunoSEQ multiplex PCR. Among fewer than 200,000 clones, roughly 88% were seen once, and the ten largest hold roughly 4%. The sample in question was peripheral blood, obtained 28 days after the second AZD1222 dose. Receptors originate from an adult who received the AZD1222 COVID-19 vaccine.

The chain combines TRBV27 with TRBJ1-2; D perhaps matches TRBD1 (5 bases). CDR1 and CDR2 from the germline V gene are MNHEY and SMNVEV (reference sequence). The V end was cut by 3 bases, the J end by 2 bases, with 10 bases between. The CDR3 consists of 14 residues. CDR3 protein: CASSFGRENYGYTF. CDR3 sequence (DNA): TGTGCCAGCAGTTTTGGCAGGGAGAACTATGGCTACACCTTC.

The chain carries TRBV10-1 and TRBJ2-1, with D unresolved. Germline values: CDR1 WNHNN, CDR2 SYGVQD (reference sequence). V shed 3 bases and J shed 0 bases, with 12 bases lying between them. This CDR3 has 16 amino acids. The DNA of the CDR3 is TGCGCCAGCAGTGATTTTCGCGGAATCTCCTACAATGAGCAGTTCTTC. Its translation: CASSDFRGISYNEQFF.

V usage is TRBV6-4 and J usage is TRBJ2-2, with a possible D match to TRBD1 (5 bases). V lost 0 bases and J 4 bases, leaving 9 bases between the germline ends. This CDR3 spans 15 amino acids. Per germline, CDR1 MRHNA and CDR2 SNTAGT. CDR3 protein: CASSDSGLATGELFF. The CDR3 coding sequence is TGTGCCAGCAGTGACTCGGGGCTGGCCACCGGGGAGCTGTTTTTT.

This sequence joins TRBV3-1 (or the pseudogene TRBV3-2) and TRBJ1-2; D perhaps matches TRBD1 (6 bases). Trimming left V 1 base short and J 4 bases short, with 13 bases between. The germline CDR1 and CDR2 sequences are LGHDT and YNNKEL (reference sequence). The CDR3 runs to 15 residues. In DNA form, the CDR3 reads TGTGCCAGCAGCCAAGTTGTGGGAGGGGGCTATGGCTACACCTTC. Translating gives CASSQVVGGGYGYTF.

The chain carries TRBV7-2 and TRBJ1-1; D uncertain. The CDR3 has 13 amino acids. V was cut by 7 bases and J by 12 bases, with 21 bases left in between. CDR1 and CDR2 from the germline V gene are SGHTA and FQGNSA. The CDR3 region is CASIIVEGRRPFF. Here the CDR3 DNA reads TGTGCCAGCATCATCGTGGAGGGTCGGCGGCCTTTCTTT. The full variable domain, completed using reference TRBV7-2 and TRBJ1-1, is GAGVSQSPSNKVTEKGKDVELRCDPISGHTALYWYRQSLGQGLEFLIYFQGNSAPDKSGLPSDRFSAERTGGSVSTLTIQRTQQEDSAVYLCASIIVEGRRPFFGQGTRLTVV.

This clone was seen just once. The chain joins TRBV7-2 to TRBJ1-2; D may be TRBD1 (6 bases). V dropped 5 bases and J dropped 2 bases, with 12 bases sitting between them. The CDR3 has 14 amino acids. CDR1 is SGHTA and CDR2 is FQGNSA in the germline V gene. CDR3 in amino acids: CASSTSGANYGYTF. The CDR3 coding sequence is TGTGCCAGCAGCACGTCAGGGGCCAACTATGGCTACACCTTC.

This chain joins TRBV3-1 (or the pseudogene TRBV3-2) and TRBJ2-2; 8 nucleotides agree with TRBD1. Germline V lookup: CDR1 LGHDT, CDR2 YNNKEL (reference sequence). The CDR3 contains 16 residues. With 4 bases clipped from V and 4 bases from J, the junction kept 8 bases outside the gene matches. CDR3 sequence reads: CASSRRDRLSTGELFF. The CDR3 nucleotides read TGTGCCAGCAGCCGACGGGACAGGCTATCCACCGGGGAGCTGTTTTTT.

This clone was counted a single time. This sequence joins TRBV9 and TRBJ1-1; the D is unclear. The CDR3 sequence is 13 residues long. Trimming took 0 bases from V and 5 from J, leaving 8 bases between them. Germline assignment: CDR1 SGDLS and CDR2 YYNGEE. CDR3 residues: CASSVARGTEAFF. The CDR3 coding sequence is TGTGCCAGCAGCGTAGCTCGAGGGACTGAAGCTTTCTTT.

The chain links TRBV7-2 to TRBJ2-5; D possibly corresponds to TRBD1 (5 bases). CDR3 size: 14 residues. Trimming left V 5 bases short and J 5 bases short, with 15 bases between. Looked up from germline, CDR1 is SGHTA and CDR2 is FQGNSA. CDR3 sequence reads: CASSLGASAETQYF. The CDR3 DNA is TGTGCCAGCAGCCTTGGGGCATCGGCGGAGACCCAGTACTTC. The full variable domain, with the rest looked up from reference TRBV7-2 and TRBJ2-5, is GAGVSQSPSNKVTEKGKDVELRCDPISGHTALYWYRQSLGQGLEFLIYFQGNSAPDKSGLPSDRFSAERTGGSVSTLTIQRTQQEDSAVYLCASSLGASAETQYFGPGTRLLVL.

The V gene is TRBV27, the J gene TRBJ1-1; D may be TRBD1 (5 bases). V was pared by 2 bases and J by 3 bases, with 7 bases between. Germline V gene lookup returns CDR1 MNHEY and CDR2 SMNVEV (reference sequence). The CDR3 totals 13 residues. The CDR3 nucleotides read TGTGCCAGCAGTTTACCGGGGGACACTGAAGCTTTCTTT. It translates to CASSLPGDTEAFF.